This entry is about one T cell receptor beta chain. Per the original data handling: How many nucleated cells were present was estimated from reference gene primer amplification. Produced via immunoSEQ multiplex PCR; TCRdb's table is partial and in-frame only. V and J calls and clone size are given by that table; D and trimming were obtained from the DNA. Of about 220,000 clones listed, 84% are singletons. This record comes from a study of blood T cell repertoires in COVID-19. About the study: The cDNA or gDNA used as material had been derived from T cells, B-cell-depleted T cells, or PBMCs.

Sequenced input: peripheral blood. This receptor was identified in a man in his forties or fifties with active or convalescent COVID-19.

DNA for the CDR3: TGTGCCAGCAGCCAAGCCGGCAGGGGGAGAGATACGCAGTATTTT. This gives the protein CASSQAGRGRDTQYF. The chain is built from TRBV3-1 (or the pseudogene TRBV3-2) and TRBJ2-3; 7 bases match TRBD1. With 1 base clipped from V and 5 bases from J, the junction kept 6 bases outside the gene matches. The CDR3 spans 15 residues. CDR1 is LGHDT, CDR2 YNNKEL, per germline (reference sequence).